This TCR beta chain was recovered during a study of blood T cells in healthy people across ages. About this clonotype: This may be a read error: a much more frequent sequence differs by one nucleotide.

Per the germline V gene, CDR1 is SEHNR and CDR2 is FQNEAQ (reference sequence). V lost 9 bases, J lost 7 bases, and 7 bases stayed unmatched. This CDR3 has 12 residues. The use of a sample-barcoded 5' primer and a J-beta primer mix characterized a second PCR of roughly 7 to 11 cycles. Each of the samples gave a minimum of 3 million paired-end reads that contained CDR3. TCRdb called the 5' RACE reads again in MiXCR, with one record for every CDR3 protein. The repertoire holds hundreds of thousands of distinct CDR3 sequences, with roughly 30% as singletons. The donors, all healthy, were Caucasians living in Russia, aged roughly 6 to 100.

The TCR originated in a woman of 80 years or more in good health. The V and J genes are TRBV7-9 and TRBJ1-2; TRBD1 agrees at 8 bases. Sequenced: blood. The CDR3 DNA reads as TGTGCCAGGGGGGCGGGACAGGTTGGCTACACCTTC. This sequence encodes CARGAGQVGYTF.